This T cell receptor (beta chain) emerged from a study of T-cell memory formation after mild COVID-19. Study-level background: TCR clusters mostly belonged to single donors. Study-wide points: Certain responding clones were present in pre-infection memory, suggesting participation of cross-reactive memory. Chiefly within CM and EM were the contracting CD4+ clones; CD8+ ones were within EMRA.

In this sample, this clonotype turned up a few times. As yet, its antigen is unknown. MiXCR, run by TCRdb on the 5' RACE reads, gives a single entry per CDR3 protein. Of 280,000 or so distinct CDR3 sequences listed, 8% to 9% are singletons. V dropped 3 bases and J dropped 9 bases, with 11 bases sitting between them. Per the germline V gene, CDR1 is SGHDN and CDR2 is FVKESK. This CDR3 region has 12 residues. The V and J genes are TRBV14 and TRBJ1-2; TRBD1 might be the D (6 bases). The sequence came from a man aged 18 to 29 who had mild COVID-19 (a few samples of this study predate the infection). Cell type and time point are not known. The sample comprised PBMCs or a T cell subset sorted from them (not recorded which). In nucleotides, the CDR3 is TGTGCCAGCAGCCAGCAAGGGGGTCGCTACACCTTC. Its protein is CASSQQGGRYTF.